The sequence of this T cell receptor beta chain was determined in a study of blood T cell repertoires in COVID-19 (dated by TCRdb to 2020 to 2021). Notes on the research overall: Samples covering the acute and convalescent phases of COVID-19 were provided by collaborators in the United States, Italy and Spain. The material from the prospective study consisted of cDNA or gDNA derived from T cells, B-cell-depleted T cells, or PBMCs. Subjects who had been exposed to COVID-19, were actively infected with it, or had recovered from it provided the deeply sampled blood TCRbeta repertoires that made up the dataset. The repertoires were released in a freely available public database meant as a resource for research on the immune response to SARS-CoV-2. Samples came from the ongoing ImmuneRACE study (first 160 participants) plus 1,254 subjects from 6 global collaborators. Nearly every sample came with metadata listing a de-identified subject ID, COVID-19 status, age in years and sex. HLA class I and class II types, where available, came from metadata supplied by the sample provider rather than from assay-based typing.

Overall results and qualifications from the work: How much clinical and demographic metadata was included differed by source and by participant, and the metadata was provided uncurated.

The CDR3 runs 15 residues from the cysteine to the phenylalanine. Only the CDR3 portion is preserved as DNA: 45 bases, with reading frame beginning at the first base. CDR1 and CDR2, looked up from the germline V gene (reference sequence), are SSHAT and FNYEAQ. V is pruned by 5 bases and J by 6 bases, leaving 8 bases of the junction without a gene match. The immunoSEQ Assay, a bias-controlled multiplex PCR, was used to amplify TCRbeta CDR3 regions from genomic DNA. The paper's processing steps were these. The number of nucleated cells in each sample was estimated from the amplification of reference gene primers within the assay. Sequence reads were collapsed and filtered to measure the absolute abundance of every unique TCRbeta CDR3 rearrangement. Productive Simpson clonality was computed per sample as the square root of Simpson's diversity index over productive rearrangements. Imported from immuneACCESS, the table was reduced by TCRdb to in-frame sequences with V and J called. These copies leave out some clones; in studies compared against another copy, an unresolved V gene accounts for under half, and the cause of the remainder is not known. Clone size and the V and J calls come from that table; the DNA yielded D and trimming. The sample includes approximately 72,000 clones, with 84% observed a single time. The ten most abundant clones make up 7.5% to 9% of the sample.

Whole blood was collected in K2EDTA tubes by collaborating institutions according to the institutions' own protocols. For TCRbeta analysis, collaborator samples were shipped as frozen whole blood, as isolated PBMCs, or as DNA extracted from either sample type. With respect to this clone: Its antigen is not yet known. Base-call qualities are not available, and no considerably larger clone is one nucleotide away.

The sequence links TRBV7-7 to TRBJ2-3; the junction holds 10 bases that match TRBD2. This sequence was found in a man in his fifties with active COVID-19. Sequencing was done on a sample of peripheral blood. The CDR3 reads CASSQGRSGGDTQYF. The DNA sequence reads TGTGCCAGCAGCCAGGGACGTAGCGGGGGGGATACGCAGTATTTT.